Shown below are 9 T cell receptor beta chains from a single sample sequenced in a study of blood T cell repertoires in COVID-19. Assay used: immunoSEQ multiplex PCR; TCRdb lists only in-frame clones, some missing. The sample consists of approximately 280,000 clones, 85% of them appearing once. Sequenced input: peripheral blood. Receptors were obtained from a man aged 45-65 years with active or convalescent COVID-19.

The J gene is TRBJ2-1, the V gene TRBV9; D is unclear. V was pared by 0 bases and J by 3 bases, with 4 bases between. Germline assignment: CDR1 SGDLS and CDR2 YYNGEE. This CDR3 comprises 13 residues. The CDR3: CASSVDSYNEQFF. DNA for the CDR3: TGTGCCAGCAGCGTAGACAGCTACAATGAGCAGTTCTTC. Full variable domain (missing parts from reference TRBV9 and TRBJ2-1): DSGVTQTPKHLITATGQRVTLRCSPRSGDLSVYWYQQSLDQGLQFLIQYYNGEERAKGNILERFSAQQFPDLHSELNLSSLELGDSALYFCASSVDSYNEQFFGPGTRLTVL.

The V call is TRBV4-1, the J call TRBJ1-1; the match to TRBD1 covers 8 bases. The V segment lost 0 bases and the J segment 0 bases; nucleotides outside the gene matches: 6. Germline V gene sequence: CDR1 MGHRA, CDR2 YSYEKL. The CDR3 has 17 amino acids. The CDR3 sequence: CASSQDQAGGLNTEAFF. The CDR3 nucleotides read TGCGCCAGCAGCCAAGATCAGGCAGGGGGCTTGAACACTGAAGCTTTCTTT.

This chain uses TRBV7-6 with TRBJ1-1; D gene ambiguous. V was clipped by 1 base and J by 5 bases, with 14 bases between them. There are 15 residues in the CDR3. CDR1 SGHVS and CDR2 FNYEAQ come from the germline V gene. CDR3 nucleotide sequence: TGTGCCAGCAGCTTAGTCCGAAGAGGGATGACTGAAGCTTTCTTT. As protein: CASSLVRRGMTEAFF.

This chain uses TRBV6-2 or TRBV6-3 with TRBJ1-1; no reliable D call. The V end lost 5 bases, the J end lost 3 bases, and 13 bases lay between the germline ends. The CDR3 sequence is 14 residues long. Germline V gene data show CDR1 as MNHEY and CDR2 as SVGEGT. CDR3 sequence: CASSSLRLDTEAFF. The CDR3 coding sequence is TGTGCCAGCAGTAGCCTCCGACTTGACACTGAAGCTTTCTTT.

The chain carries TRBV5-1 and TRBJ2-5, with TRBD2 matching over 8 bases. Germline V gene data show CDR1 as SGHRS and CDR2 as YFSETQ. The CDR3 runs 15 residues. Trimming removed 2 bases from V and 1 base from J; junction bases left unmatched: 4. This CDR3 reads CASSLLAATQETQYF. CDR3 bases: TGCGCCAGCAGCTTACTAGCGGCGACCCAAGAGACCCAGTACTTC.

J is TRBJ1-2 and V is TRBV5-4, with D possibly TRBD1 on 6 matching bases. V dropped 4 bases and J dropped 1 base, with 14 bases sitting between them. This CDR3 is built from 15 residues. The germline gives CDR1 SGHNT, CDR2 YYREEE (reference sequence). CDR3 protein: CASSPGGGSNYGYTF. CDR3 DNA: TGTGCCAGCAGCCCGGGCGGGGGCAGTAACTATGGCTACACCTTC.

The rearrangement uses TRBV20-1 and TRBJ1-3; D is unclear. Trimming left V 6 bases short and J 9 bases short, with 12 bases between. Per the germline V gene, CDR1 is DFQATT and CDR2 is SNEGSKA (reference sequence). This CDR3 contains 11 residues. The CDR3 loop reads CSATTRGTIYF. CDR3 in DNA: TGCAGTGCGACCACCCGGGGCACCATATATTTT.

The sample holds one count of this clone. J is TRBJ2-5 and V is TRBV28; D might be TRBD2 (6 bases). The germline CDR1 and CDR2 sequences are MDHEN and SYDVKM. This CDR3 region has 16 residues. Trimming took 2 bases from V and 4 from J, leaving 17 bases between them. CDR3: CASSLSLEGIGETQYF. As DNA, the CDR3 is TGTGCCAGCAGTTTAAGTCTGGAGGGCATAGGAGAGACCCAGTACTTC. The full variable domain, its missing parts supplied by reference TRBV28 and TRBJ2-5, is DVKVTQSSRYLVKRTGEKVFLECVQDMDHENMFWYRQDPGLGLRLIYFSYDVKMKEKGDIPEGYSVSREKKERFSLILESASTNQTSMYLCASSLSLEGIGETQYFGPGTRLLVL.

V is TRBV9 and J is TRBJ2-1, with TRBD2 matching 7 bases. The CDR3 sequence is 15 residues long. Trimming removed 2 bases from V and 4 bases from J; junction bases left unmatched: 6. The germline V gene has CDR1 SGDLS and CDR2 YYNGEE. The CDR3 bases are TGTGCCAGCAGCGTGGGAGTAGCGGGTTACAATGAGCAGTTCTTC. Its translation: CASSVGVAGYNEQFF.